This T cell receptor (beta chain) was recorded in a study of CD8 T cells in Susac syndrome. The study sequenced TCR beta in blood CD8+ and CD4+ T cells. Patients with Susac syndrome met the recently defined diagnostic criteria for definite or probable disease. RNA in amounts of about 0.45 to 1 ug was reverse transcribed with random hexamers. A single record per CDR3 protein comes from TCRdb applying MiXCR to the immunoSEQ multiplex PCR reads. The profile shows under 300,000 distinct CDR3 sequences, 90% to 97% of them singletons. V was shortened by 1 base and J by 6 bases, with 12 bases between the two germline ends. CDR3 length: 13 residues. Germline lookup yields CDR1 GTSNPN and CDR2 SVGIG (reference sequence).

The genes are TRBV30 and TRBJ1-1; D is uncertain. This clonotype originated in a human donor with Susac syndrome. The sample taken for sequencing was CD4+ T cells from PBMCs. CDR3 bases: TGTGCCTGGAGTGATCGAGGGCCCGCTGAAGCTTTCTTT. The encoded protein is CAWSDRGPAEAFF.